This T cell receptor (beta chain) comes out of a study of blood T cell repertoires in COVID-19. Turning to the study itself: In each case, the material was cDNA or gDNA derived from T cells, B-cell-depleted T cells, or PBMCs.

Deletions cut 0 bases from V and 2 bases from J, with 10 bases between. The CDR3 runs to 16 residues. From germline, CDR1 is LGHNA and CDR2 YNFKEQ. As originally analysed: Counts of nucleated cells, estimated from reference gene primer amplification, were obtained. Measured with immunoSEQ multiplex PCR; TCRdb has only the in-frame clones, and not every one. Clonal size and the V and J genes are those of that table, whereas D and trimming came from the DNA. This repertoire shows about 220,000 clones, more than 65% found once; its top ten account for about 10%. Sequenced sample: peripheral blood. The source is a middle-aged man with active or convalescent COVID-19. This chain connects TRBV4-2 to TRBJ2-2; the D gene is possibly TRBD1 (6 bases). In nucleotides, the CDR3 is TGTGCCAGCAGCCAAGATTCGGACAGAAACACCGGGGAGCTGTTTTTT. This codes for CASSQDSDRNTGELFF.